A selection of T cell receptor beta chains follows, all from one sample in a study of graft-versus-host responses after intestinal transplantation. The method was immunoSEQ multiplex PCR; TCRdb's version includes in-frame clones alone and lacks a portion of them. The profile shows around 20,000 clones, roughly 72% of them singletons. This sample comprised ileum tissue, obtained 12 days after intestinal transplant. The receptors come from a human patient who received an intestinal transplant, so some T cells may come from the graft donor. CDR3s include the opening cysteine and the closing phenylalanine or tryptophan. D genes are given only for firm matches. Expanded clones get a size class; other rows say once, few or many, or leave the size out.

d_gene	abundance	j_gene	v_gene	CDR3aa	CDR3nt
TRBD1	NA	TRBJ1-2	TRBV7-9	CASSQLLGTGGRYGYTF	TGTGCCAGCAGCCAACTGTTGGGGACAGGGGGAAGGTATGGCTACACCTTC
TRBD2	NA	TRBJ2-5	TRBV6-1	CASSVLGQRGGLQETQYF	TGTGCCAGCAGTGTTTTAGGGCAGCGGGGGGGATTGCAAGAGACCCAGTACTTC
NA	NA	TRBJ1-1	TRBV7-9	CASSLGGPRVTEAFF	TGTGCCAGCAGCTTAGGAGGGCCCCGGGTGACTGAAGCTTTCTTT
NA	NA	TRBJ1-1	TRBV11-3	CASSLGGGPEAFF	TGTGCCAGCAGCTTAGGCGGGGGACCTGAAGCTTTCTTT
NA	NA	TRBJ2-3	TRBV6-1	CASIDSPADTQYF	TGTGCCAGCATAGACAGTCCTGCAGATACGCAGTATTTT
TRBD2	NA	TRBJ2-1	TRBV9	CASSPPVSGGNEQFF	TGTGCCAGCAGCCCACCAGTTAGCGGGGGGAATGAGCAGTTCTTC
NA	NA	TRBJ2-1	TRBV2	CASSPLYNEQFF	TGTGCCAGCAGTCCCTTATACAATGAGCAGTTCTTC
TRBD1	NA	TRBJ1-1	TRBV9	CASSPRPGTGLEAFF	TGTGCCAGCAGCCCGAGGCCCGGGACAGGGTTAGAAGCTTTCTTT
NA	NA	TRBJ2-1	TRBV7-5	CARRDRGRRPEQFF	TGTGCCAGAAGGGACAGGGGGCGTCGCCCTGAGCAGTTCTTC
NA	NA	TRBJ1-5	TRBV19	CASSIRGLNQPQHF	TGTGCCAGTAGTATTAGGGGTCTCAATCAGCCCCAGCATTTT
TRBD1	once	TRBJ2-1	TRBV7-8	CASSAAGTGSYNEQFF	TGTGCCAGCAGCGCTGCCGGGACAGGTTCGTACAATGAGCAGTTCTTC
TRBD2	NA	TRBJ2-7	TRBV7-6	CASSSDPSGNYEQYF	TGTGCCAGCAGCTCGGACCCTAGCGGGAACTACGAGCAGTACTTC
NA	NA	TRBJ2-3	TRBV4-2	CASGRLANTQYF	TGTGCCAGCGGTAGACTCGCAAATACGCAGTATTTT
NA	NA	TRBJ1-3	TRBV6-1	CASSGATGGLGNTIYF	TGTGCCAGCAGTGGTGCGACAGGAGGCCTCGGAAACACCATATATTTT
NA	once	TRBJ1-1	TRBV29-1	CSVTGVLGNTEAFF	TGCAGCGTGACGGGGGTATTGGGGAACACTGAAGCTTTCTTT
TRBD1	few	TRBJ2-7	TRBV29-1	CSVGGTGSEQYF	TGCAGCGTTGGGGGGACAGGGAGCGAGCAGTACTTC
TRBD2	NA	TRBJ2-3	TRBV9	CASSVRLAGASDTQYF	TGTGCCAGCAGCGTGCGGCTAGCGGGGGCATCAGATACGCAGTATTTT
NA	few	TRBJ1-1	TRBV27	CASGPPGVNTEAFF	TGTGCCAGCGGCCCCCCCGGGGTGAACACTGAAGCTTTCTTT
NA	NA	TRBJ2-7	TRBV5-1	CASSFAGSYEQYF	TGCGCCAGCAGCTTCGCCGGCTCCTACGAGCAGTACTTC
NA	NA	TRBJ1-5	TRBV27	CASSPSNYVVNQPQHF	TGTGCCAGCAGTCCCAGCAACTATGTGGTCAATCAGCCCCAGCATTTT
TRBD2	NA	TRBJ2-2	TRBV2	CASRAVVAGWANTGELFF	TGTGCCAGCAGGGCGGTGGTAGCGGGGTGGGCGAACACCGGGGAGCTGTTTTTT
NA	few	TRBJ1-2	TRBV28	CASSDRMVEGYTF	TGTGCCAGCTCTGACAGGATGGTGGAGGGCTACACCTTC
NA	NA	TRBJ2-3	TRBV30	CAWREGGTDTQYF	TGTGCCTGGAGAGAGGGGGGCACAGATACGCAGTATTTT
NA	NA	TRBJ1-3	TRBV7-2	CASSLDSSGNTIYF	TGTGCCAGCAGCTTAGACAGCTCTGGAAACACCATATATTTT
TRBD1	few	TRBJ2-5	TRBV7-2	CASSLDRRETQYF	TGTGCCAGCAGCCTGGACAGGCGGGAGACCCAGTACTTC
TRBD1	NA	TRBJ2-1	TRBV7-9	CASSLRGQVYNEQFF	TGTGCCAGCAGCCTCCGGGGACAGGTCTACAATGAGCAGTTCTTC
NA	NA	TRBJ2-1	TRBV4-2	CASSRSWATSRGNEQFF	TGTGCCAGCAGCAGGTCGTGGGCCACTTCAAGGGGCAATGAGCAGTTCTTC
NA	few	TRBJ2-7	TRBV5-5	CASSFQFPPYEQYF	TGTGCCAGCAGCTTTCAGTTTCCTCCCTACGAGCAGTACTTC
TRBD2	NA	TRBJ2-7	TRBV2	CASTEGWGGWSYEQYF	TGTGCCAGCACAGAAGGATGGGGGGGTTGGTCCTACGAGCAGTACTTC
NA	once	TRBJ2-7	TRBV6-6	CASSYNLGTGEQYF	TGTGCCAGCAGTTACAACCTCGGGACTGGCGAGCAGTACTTC
TRBD1	few	TRBJ1-2	TRBV6-4	CASSDGRDRDYTF	TGTGCCAGCAGTGACGGGCGTGACAGGGACTACACCTTC
NA	NA	TRBJ2-5	TRBV6-1	CASRRSRETQYF	TGTGCCAGCAGGCGGAGCCGAGAGACCCAGTACTTC
TRBD1	NA	TRBJ1-6	TRBV18	CASSPVWGQGIGGYNSPLHF	TGTGCCAGCTCACCAGTGTGGGGACAGGGGATCGGAGGCTATAATTCACCCCTCCACTTT
NA	NA	TRBJ2-2	TRBV5-1	CASSLKLGGLAGELFF	TGCGCCAGCAGCTTGAAGCTGGGCGGGTTGGCCGGGGAGCTGTTTTTT
TRBD1	NA	TRBJ2-3	TRBV6-6	CASSGNPQGTDTQYF	TGTGCCAGCAGCGGTAATCCACAGGGGACAGATACGCAGTATTTT
TRBD1	NA	TRBJ2-3	TRBV27	CASSLVGTGADTQYF	TGTGCCAGCAGTTTAGTGGGGACAGGGGCAGATACGCAGTATTTT
TRBD1	NA	TRBJ2-5	TRBV7-9	CASSGDRGSRETQYF	TGTGCCAGCAGCGGAGACAGGGGGTCGCGAGAGACCCAGTACTTC
TRBD2	NA	TRBJ2-2	TRBV19	CASRLAGANTGELFF	TGTGCCAGTAGACTAGCGGGAGCGAACACCGGGGAGCTGTTTTTT
NA	NA	TRBJ2-1	TRBV6-5	CASSYSFNGHEQFF	TGTGCCAGCAGTTACTCGTTTAATGGCCATGAGCAGTTCTTC
NA	NA	TRBJ2-3	TRBV6-4	CASSELADSTDTQYF	TGTGCCAGCAGTGAATTAGCAGACTCCACAGATACGCAGTATTTT
NA	NA	TRBJ2-2	TRBV29-1	CAAAGNTGELFF	TGCGCGGCGGCCGGCAACACCGGGGAGCTGTTTTTT
TRBD2	NA	TRBJ2-2	TRBV11-3	CASSWGGTNTGELFF	TGTGCCAGCAGCTGGGGGGGAACTAACACCGGGGAGCTGTTTTTT
NA	NA	TRBJ1-6	TRBV7-9	CASSLGTATSNSPLHF	TGTGCCAGCAGCTTAGGGACGGCGACTAGTAATTCACCCCTCCACTTT
NA	NA	TRBJ1-3	TRBV9	CASSVEGRSGMDTIYF	TGTGCCAGCAGCGTAGAGGGCAGATCAGGGATGGACACCATATATTTT